This section outlines one T cell receptor beta chain sequence together with its context. The entry originates in a study of blood T cell repertoires in COVID-19. Study summary: Samples representing acute and convalescent COVID-19 were sourced from the United States, Italy and Spain. T cells, B-cell-depleted T cells, or PBMCs provided the cDNA or gDNA that served as material.

Living in 24 US areas, the participants were between roughly 18 and 89 years of age. Two negative PCRs, clearance, or symptom resolution had been documented for recovered Cohort 3 donors. J was trimmed by 5 bases and V by 7 bases; bases with no gene match: 9. The CDR3 consists of 15 residues. Germline V CDR1 and CDR2: MDHEN, SYDVKM. TCRdb keeps only in-frame clones here, not all; method: immunoSEQ multiplex PCR. The sample gives approximately 390,000 clones, approximately 90% of which show up once; approximately 10% is in the top ten. Sequenced: PBMCs or T cells enriched from blood (not recorded which). The gene calls are TRBV28 and TRBJ1-1; 11 bases are shared with TRBD1. This receptor was taken from a woman aged 45-65 years who had recovered from COVID-19. This CDR3 is CASISGQGAWTEAFF. The CDR3 DNA is TGTGCCAGCATCTCCGGACAGGGGGCTTGGACTGAAGCTTTCTTT.